This T cell receptor (beta chain) was recorded in a study of T-cell reconstitution after alpha-beta-depleted transplantation in children listed by TCRdb under 2016. At the level of the whole study: Using TCR repertoire profiling, the study followed T-cell immune reconstitution in a quantitative way in children after TCRalphabeta/CD19-depleted allogeneic hematopoietic cell transplantation.

The study at large found these results: In some patients, the high TCRbeta diversity seen at day 60 was put down to recipient T cells and intrathymic progenitors that had survived conditioning. Over subsequent months, a decline in hyperexpanded clone frequencies was noted, and after one year, T-cell counts and TCRbeta diversity were mostly ascribed to newly produced T cells. Apparently early alphabetaT-cell count recovery about two months after transplant reportedly relied on only several hundred rapidly expanded clones derived from non-depleted graft cells.

Interpreted using the paper, the treatment or condition label stands for: allogeneic hematopoietic cell transplantation with graft depleted of TCRalphabeta T cells and CD19 B cells. The transplant recipients were children given TCRalphabeta/CD19-depleted allogeneic hematopoietic cell grafts. CDR1 and CDR2 (SGHRS, YFSETQ) derive from the germline V gene. The junction carries 8 bases between V and J, which are trimmed by 2 bases and 3 bases respectively. The CDR3 has 14 amino acids, counting the end cysteine and phenylalanine. Only the CDR3 part of the read is kept: 42 bases, read in frame from the first base. The library was obtained by PCR. The instrument given in TCRdb is Illumina HiSeq 2500. TCR libraries were prepared with molecular barcoding, using unique molecular identifiers to normalize TCRbeta repertoire quantification. TCRdb cleaned the public reads at Q25 with fastp, built clones with MiXCR and kept in-frame beta chains. Each CDR3 protein appears once, grouped with its most common genes and DNA. The sample profile shows approximately 490,000 distinct CDR3 sequences; over 9.5% of them were found once. The ten largest account for 2% of the sample.

Note on this clonotype: Its antigen has not been determined. No much larger clone exists at a distance of one base, and base qualities are not known.

This sequence uses TRBV5-1 and TRBJ1-4; possibly the D gene is TRBD1, per 6 matching bases. Sequenced here: PBMCs, sampled before TCRalphabeta/CD19-depleted stem cell transplant. The origin of this receptor is a child aged 2-15 years with inherited bone marrow failure, due to receive a stem cell transplant. CDR3 protein: CASSFDRSNEKLFF. The base sequence is TGCGCCAGCAGCTTTGACAGGTCTAATGAAAAACTGTTTTTT.